These 7 T cell receptor beta chains share one sample of origin, sequenced in a study of blood T cells in healthy people across ages. Using a J-beta primer mix together with a sample-barcoded 5' primer, a second PCR was run for about 6 to 11 cycles. In TCRdb, the 5' RACE reads were re-called with MiXCR into one record per CDR3 protein. The sample lists a few hundred thousand distinct CDR3 sequences, about 26% seen once, with approximately 3.6% in the top ten. These data also formed part of another study, on T cells of mothers and their children.

Sequenced input: blood. The origin of the receptors is a boy younger than 10 in good health.

The rearrangement uses TRBV19 and TRBJ2-1; 8 positions match TRBD1. V shed 6 bases and J 5 bases; nucleotides not matched to a gene: 9. This CDR3 comprises 15 residues. Looked up from germline, CDR1 is LNHDA and CDR2 is SQIVND (reference sequence). CDR3: CASRGRGRGDNEQFF. The CDR3 DNA sequence: TGTGCCAGTAGAGGCAGGGGGCGCGGGGACAATGAGCAGTTCTTC.

This clonotype came up a few times. This rearrangement joins TRBV9 to TRBJ2-5; TRBD2 agrees at 9 bases. V lost 0 bases, J lost 3 bases, and 6 bases stayed unmatched. This CDR3 is built from 16 residues. In germline, CDR1 is SGDLS, CDR2 YYNGEE. CDR3 sequence reads: CASSVAASGDKETQYF. The CDR3 DNA sequence: TGTGCCAGCAGCGTAGCGGCTAGCGGGGACAAAGAGACCCAGTACTTC.

This clonotype appeared a few times. The chain employs TRBV10-3 and TRBJ1-2, with D perhaps matching TRBD1 (5 bases). Trimming shortened V by 6 bases and J by 6 bases, and 11 bases separated the two germline ends. The CDR3 is made up of 12 amino acids. Germline CDR1 ENHRY, CDR2 SYGVKD. CDR3: CAIRGGTNGYTF. For the CDR3, the DNA is TGTGCCATCAGGGGTGGGACTAATGGCTACACCTTC.

The rearrangement joins TRBV29-1 to TRBJ2-3, with a weak D call TRBD2 (7 bases). Looked up from germline, CDR1 is SQVTM and CDR2 is ANQGSEA. The CDR3 length is 14 residues. The V end lost 7 bases, the J end lost 2 bases, and 16 bases lay between the germline ends. CDR3 region: CSAMRGPYTDTQYF. DNA for the CDR3: TGCAGCGCCATGCGGGGGCCGTACACAGATACGCAGTATTTT.

The CDR3 sequence: CASSFSGIRTDTQYF. For the CDR3, the DNA is TGTGCCAGCAGCTTTTCAGGGATTAGGACAGATACGCAGTATTTT. The rearrangement uses TRBV7-2 and TRBJ2-3, with D perhaps TRBD1 (5 bases). From germline, CDR1 is SGHTA and CDR2 FQGNSA. Trimming took off 3 bases at V and 3 bases at J, with 13 bases between the two ends. The CDR3 is 15 amino acids.

This clonotype was counted only a few times. The V gene is TRBV29-1, the J gene TRBJ2-4; 8 bases agree with TRBD1. J gave up 7 bases and V 6 bases, and 11 bases lay outside the gene matches. Germline-derived CDR1 and CDR2 are SQVTM and ANQGSEA. This CDR3 spans 14 amino acids. The CDR3 reads CSVETGGIGNIQYF. The CDR3 region has the DNA TGCAGCGTGGAAACAGGGGGGATTGGGAACATTCAGTACTTC.

The CDR3 bases are TGTGCCAGCAGCCTCCGACAGGGGCTCCGGGAGGCCACAGATACGCAGTATTTT. This gives the protein CASSLRQGLREATDTQYF. The genes are TRBV5-5 and TRBJ2-3; a weak D match, TRBD1 (8 bases). The CDR3 is 18 amino acids. CDR1 is SGHKS, CDR2 YYEKEE, per germline (reference sequence). Trimming shortened V by 4 bases and J by 2 bases, and 23 bases separated the two germline ends. The entire variable domain, with the rest obtained from reference TRBV5-5 and TRBJ2-3, is as follows: DAGVTQSPTHLIKTRGQQVTLRCSPISGHKSVSWYQQVLGQGPQFIFQYYEKEERGRGNFPDRFSARQFPNYSSELNVNALLLGDSALYLCASSLRQGLREATDTQYFGPGTRLTVL.